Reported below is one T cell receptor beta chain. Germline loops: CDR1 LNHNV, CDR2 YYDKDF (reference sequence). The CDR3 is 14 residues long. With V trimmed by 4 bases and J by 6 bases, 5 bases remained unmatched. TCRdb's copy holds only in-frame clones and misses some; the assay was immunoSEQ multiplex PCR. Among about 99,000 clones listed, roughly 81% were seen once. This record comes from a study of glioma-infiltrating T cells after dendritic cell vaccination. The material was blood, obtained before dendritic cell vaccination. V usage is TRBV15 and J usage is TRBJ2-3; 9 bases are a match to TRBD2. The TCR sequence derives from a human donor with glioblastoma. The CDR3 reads CATSTRTSADTQYF. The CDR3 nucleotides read TGTGCCACCAGCACTCGGACTAGCGCGGATACGCAGTATTTT.